A selection of T cell receptor beta chains follows, all from one sample in a study of Ad26.COV2.S vaccination and SARS-CoV-2 variants. Data came from immunoSEQ multiplex PCR; TCRdb stores just in-frame clones and leaves some out. In the table there are 350,000 to 400,000 clones, about 88% of which are singletons. Here the sequenced sample was peripheral blood, taken in a trial of Ad26.COV2.S vaccine versus placebo. The receptors were gathered from a person between 18 and 65 years old who received the Ad26.COV2.S COVID-19 vaccine or a placebo. Both conserved end residues are part of each CDR3. The D gene is left open where the match is weak. Not every row has a clone size; where given, it reads once, few, many or a size class.

j_call v_call d_call clone_size cdr3_length cdr3_nt cdr3_aa
TRBJ2-7 TRBV28 TRBD2 . 19 TGTGCCAGCAGTAACTCCTGGACTAGCGGGAAATCTTTCCGATACGAGCAGTACTTC CASSNSWTSGKSFRYEQYF
TRBJ1-6 TRBV6-4 . . 13 TGTGCCAGCAGTGAGGACAGTGCTTCACCCCTCCACTTT CASSEDSASPLHF
TRBJ2-7 TRBV7-2 TRBD2 . 15 TGTGCCAGCAGCTTAGAAGGGACTAGCGTCTACGAGCAGTACTTC CASSLEGTSVYEQYF
TRBJ1-1 TRBV6-5 TRBD1 few 13 TGTGCCATCTGGACAGGTTTGAACACTGAAGCTTTCTTT CAIWTGLNTEAFF
TRBJ2-7 TRBV18 TRBD1 . 15 TGTGCCAGCTCAAGAGGGACAGGTCAAGCCTACGAGCAGTACTTC CASSRGTGQAYEQYF
TRBJ2-7 TRBV10-3 . . 14 TGTGCCATCAGTGAGCGGGGGATTGAGTACGAGCAGTACTTC CAISERGIEYEQYF
TRBJ1-5 TRBV9 . . 15 TGTGCCAGCAGCGTAGCGGCAGGGGAGCATCAGCCCCAGCATTTT CASSVAAGEHQPQHF
TRBJ1-5 TRBV28 . . 14 TGTGCCAGCAGTTTGGCTAGTCGCAATCAGCCCCAGCATTTT CASSLASRNQPQHF
TRBJ1-4 TRBV21-1 . . 16 TGTGCCAGCAGCAAGGGCCGGACTTCCTCTCGGGAAAAACTGTTTTTT CASSKGRTSSREKLFF
TRBJ1-4 TRBV4-1 . . 14 TGCGCCAGCAGCCAAAGAGGGGCCGATGAAAAACTGTTTTTT CASSQRGADEKLFF
TRBJ2-7 TRBV23-1 . . 15 TGCGCCAGCAGTCAATCGTGCGATTGCTCCTACGAGCAGTACTTC CASSQSCDCSYEQYF
TRBJ1-1 TRBV28 TRBD1 . 14 TGTGCCAGCAGACCGGGACAGGGAAGCACTGAAGCTTTCTTT CASRPGQGSTEAFF
TRBJ2-7 TRBV6-1 . . 17 TGTGCCAGCAGTGAAGCCGAAGGAGTGGGCGGCACCTACGAGCAGTACTTC CASSEAEGVGGTYEQYF
TRBJ2-5 TRBV5-1 . . 14 TGCGCCAGCAGCTTGGAGGATGGAGGGGAGACCCAGTACTTC CASSLEDGGETQYF
TRBJ2-1 TRBV4-3 TRBD1 . 16 TGCGCCAGCAGCCAAGATCCACAGGGGGCCTACAATGAGCAGTTCTTC CASSQDPQGAYNEQFF
TRBJ1-2 TRBV6-5 TRBD1 . 12 TGTGCCAGCAGGCCGACAGGGTATGGCTACACCTTC CASRPTGYGYTF
TRBJ2-5 TRBV11-2 . once 15 TGTGCCAGCAGCTTAACCGTGGGAGTTAGGGAGACCCAGTACTTC CASSLTVGVRETQYF
TRBJ2-7 TRBV9 . few 14 TGTGCCAGCAGCGTAGGAATAGAGGGCTACGAGCAGTACTTC CASSVGIEGYEQYF
TRBJ1-6 TRBV30 TRBD1 few 17 TGTGCCTGGGGCTCAGGGGACAGGGGAAGGGTGCATTCACCCCTCCACTTT CAWGSGDRGRVHSPLHF
TRBJ2-7 TRBV20-1 . . 11 TGCAGGCCCGGGGCAGGCAATGAGCAGTACTTC CRPGAGNEQYF
TRBJ2-3 TRBV18 . once 17 TGTGCCAGCTCACCAATAGGCGGGACGGGGAGTACAGATACGCAGTATTTT CASSPIGGTGSTDTQYF
TRBJ1-1 TRBV28 . few 14 TGTGCCAGCACCCTCGCGGGGGGAGGGACTGAAGCTTTCTTT CASTLAGGGTEAFF
TRBJ1-6 TRBV5-4 . . 19 TGTGCCAGCAGCTTGGTCCTTACCTCCCAAAGCTCCTATAATTCACCCCTCCACTTT CASSLVLTSQSSYNSPLHF
TRBJ2-7 TRBV9 . . 14 TGTGCCAGCAGCGGGACAACTAGTGCCTACGAGCAGTACTTC CASSGTTSAYEQYF
TRBJ2-1 TRBV4-2 . . 15 TGTGCCAGCAGCCAAGAGGTGCGTTCCTACAATGAGCAGTTCTTC CASSQEVRSYNEQFF
TRBJ1-1 TRBV6-5 . . 13 TGTGCCAGCAGTTACGGCCAGAACACTGAAGCTTTCTTT CASSYGQNTEAFF
TRBJ2-7 TRBV7-9 TRBD2 . 13 TGTGCCAGCAGCTTTATCTCACGGGAGGCTATGAGCTTC CASSFISREAMSF
TRBJ1-1 TRBV5-6 . . 12 TGTGCCAGCAGCTTGCTAATGACTGAAGCTTTCTTT CASSLLMTEAFF